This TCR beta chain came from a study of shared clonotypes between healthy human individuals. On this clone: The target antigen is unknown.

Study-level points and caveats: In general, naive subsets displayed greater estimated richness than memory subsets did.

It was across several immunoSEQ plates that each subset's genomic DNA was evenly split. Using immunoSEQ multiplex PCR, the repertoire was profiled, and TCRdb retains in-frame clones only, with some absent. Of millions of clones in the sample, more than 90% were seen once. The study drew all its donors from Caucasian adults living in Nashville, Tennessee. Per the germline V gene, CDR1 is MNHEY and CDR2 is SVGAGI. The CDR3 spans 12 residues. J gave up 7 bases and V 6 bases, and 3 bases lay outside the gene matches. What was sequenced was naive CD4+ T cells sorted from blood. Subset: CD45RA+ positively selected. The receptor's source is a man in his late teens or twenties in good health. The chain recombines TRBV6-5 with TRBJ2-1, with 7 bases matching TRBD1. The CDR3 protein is CASRTTGNEQFF. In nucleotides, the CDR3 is TGTGCCAGCAGAACGACAGGGAATGAGCAGTTCTTC.